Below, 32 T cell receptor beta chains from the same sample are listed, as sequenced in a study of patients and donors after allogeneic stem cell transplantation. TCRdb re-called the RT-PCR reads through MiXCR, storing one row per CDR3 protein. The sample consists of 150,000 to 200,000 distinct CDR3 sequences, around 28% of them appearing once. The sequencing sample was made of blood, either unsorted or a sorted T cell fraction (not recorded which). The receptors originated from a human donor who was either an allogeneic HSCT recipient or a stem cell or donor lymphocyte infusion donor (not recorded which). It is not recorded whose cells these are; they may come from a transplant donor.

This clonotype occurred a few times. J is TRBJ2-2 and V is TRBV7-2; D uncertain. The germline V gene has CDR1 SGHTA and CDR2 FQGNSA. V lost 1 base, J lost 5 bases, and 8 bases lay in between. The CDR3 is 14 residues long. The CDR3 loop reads CASSLVNPTGELFF. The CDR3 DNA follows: TGTGCCAGCAGCTTAGTCAACCCGACCGGGGAGCTGTTTTTT.

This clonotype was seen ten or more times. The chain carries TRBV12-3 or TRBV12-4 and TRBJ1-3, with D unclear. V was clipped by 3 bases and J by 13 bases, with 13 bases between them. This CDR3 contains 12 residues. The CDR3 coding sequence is TGTGCCAGCAGTTTCGGAAGTGCCCGAATATATTTT. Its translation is CASSFGSARIYF.

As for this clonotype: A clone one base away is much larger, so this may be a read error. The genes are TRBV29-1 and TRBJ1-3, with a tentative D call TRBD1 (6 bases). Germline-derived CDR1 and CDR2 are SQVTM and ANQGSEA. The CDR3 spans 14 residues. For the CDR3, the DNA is TGCAGCGTTGAGAAAAGTGTAGGGGGAAACACCCTATATTTT. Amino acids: CSVEKSVGGNTLYF.

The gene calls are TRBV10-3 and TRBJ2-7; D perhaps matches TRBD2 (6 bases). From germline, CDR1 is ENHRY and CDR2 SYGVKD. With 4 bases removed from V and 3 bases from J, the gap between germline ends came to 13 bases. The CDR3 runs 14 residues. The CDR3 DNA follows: TGTGCCATCAGTGGTCCGGGACTCAGCTACGAGCAGTACTTC. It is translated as CAISGPGLSYEQYF.

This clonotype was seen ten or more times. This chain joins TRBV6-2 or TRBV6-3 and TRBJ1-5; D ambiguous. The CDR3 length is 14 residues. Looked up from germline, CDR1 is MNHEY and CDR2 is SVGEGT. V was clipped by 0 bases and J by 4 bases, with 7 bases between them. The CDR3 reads CASSYSAGNQPQHF. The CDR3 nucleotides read TGTGCCAGCAGTTACTCGGCAGGTAATCAGCCCCAGCATTTT.

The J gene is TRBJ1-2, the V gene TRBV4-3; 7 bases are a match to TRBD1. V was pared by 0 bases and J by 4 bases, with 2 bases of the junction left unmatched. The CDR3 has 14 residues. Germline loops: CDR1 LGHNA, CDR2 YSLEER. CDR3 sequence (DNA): TGCGCCAGCAGCCAAGACGACAGGGCCTATGGCTACACCTTC. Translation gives CASSQDDRAYGYTF.

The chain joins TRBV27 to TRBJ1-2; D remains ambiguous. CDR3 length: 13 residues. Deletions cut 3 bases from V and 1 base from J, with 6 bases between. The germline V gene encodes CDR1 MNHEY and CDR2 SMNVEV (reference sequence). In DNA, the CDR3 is TGTGCCAGCAGTTTTCAGGATAACTATGGCTACACCTTC. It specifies CASSFQDNYGYTF.

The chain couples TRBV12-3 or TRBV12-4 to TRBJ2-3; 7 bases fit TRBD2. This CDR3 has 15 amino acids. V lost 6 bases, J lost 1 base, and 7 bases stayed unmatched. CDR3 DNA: TGTGCCAGCAGCAACCGGGACTACCGCACAGATACGCAGTATTTT. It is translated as CASSNRDYRTDTQYF.

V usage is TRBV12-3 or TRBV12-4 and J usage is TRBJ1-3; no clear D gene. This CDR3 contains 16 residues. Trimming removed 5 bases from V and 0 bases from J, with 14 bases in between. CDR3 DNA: TGTGCCAGCAGTCCCCGAAGTGGAAGCTCTGGAAACACCATATATTTT. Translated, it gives CASSPRSGSSGNTIYF.

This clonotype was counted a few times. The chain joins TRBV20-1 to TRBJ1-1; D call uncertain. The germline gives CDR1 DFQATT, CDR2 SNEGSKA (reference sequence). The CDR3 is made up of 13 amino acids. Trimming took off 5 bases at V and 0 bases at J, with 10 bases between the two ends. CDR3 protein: CSAPANMNTEAFF. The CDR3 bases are TGCAGTGCTCCTGCCAACATGAACACTGAAGCTTTCTTT.

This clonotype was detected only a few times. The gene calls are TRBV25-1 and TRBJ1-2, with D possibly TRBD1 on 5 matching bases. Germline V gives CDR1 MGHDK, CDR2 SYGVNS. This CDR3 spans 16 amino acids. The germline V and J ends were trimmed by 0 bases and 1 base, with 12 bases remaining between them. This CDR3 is CASSEYGGSYNYGYTF. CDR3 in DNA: TGTGCCAGCAGTGAATATGGGGGGTCCTATAACTATGGCTACACCTTC.

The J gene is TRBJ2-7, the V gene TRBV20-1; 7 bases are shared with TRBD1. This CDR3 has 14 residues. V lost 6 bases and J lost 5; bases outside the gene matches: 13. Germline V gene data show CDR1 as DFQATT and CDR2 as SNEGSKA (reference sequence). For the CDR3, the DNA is TGCAGTGCATCGCCTCCTCATAGGGGGCACGAGCAGTACTTC. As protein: CSASPPHRGHEQYF.

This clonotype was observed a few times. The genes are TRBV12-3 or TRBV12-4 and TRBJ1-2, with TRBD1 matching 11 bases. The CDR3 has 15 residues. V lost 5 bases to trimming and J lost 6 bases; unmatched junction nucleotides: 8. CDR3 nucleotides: TGTGCCAGCAGTAGGACAGGGGGCTTGATGGATGGCTACACCTTC. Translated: CASSRTGGLMDGYTF.

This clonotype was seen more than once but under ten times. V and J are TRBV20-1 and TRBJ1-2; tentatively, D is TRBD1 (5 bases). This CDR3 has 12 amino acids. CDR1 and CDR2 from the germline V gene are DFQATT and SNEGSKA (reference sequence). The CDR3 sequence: CSCEWGYYGYTF. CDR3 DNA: TGCAGCTGCGAATGGGGCTACTATGGCTACACCTTC.

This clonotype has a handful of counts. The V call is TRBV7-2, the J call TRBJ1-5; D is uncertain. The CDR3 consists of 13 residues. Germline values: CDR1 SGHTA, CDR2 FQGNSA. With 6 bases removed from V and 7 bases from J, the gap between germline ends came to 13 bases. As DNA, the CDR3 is TGTGCCAGCAGTTCGTCGAGGTGGCAGCCCCAGCATTTT. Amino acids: CASSSSRWQPQHF.

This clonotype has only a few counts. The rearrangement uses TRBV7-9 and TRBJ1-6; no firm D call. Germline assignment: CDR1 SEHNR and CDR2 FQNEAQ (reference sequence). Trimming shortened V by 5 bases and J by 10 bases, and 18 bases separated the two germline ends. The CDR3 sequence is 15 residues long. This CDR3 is CASSLPDTGRSPLHF. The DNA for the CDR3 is TGTGCCAGCAGCCTCCCAGACACTGGAAGATCACCCCTCCACTTT. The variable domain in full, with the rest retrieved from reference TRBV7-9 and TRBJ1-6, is DTGVSQNPRHKITKRGQNVTFRCDPISEHNRLYWYRQTLGQGPEFLTYFQNEAQLEKSRLLSDRFSAERPKGSFSTLEIQRTEQGDSAMYLCASSLPDTGRSPLHFGNGTRLTVT.

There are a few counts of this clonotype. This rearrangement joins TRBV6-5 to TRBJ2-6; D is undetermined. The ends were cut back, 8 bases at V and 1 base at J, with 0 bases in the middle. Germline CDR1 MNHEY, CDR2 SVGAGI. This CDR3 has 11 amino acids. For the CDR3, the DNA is TGTGCCAGCTCTGGGGCCAACGTCCTGACTTTC. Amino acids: CASSGANVLTF.

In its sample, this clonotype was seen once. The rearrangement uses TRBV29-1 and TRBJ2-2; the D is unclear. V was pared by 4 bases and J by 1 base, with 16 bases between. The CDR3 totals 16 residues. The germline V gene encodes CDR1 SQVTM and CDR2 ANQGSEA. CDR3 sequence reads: CSVGGVAGENTGELFF. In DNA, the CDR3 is TGCAGCGTTGGTGGTGTGGCAGGAGAGAACACCGGGGAGCTGTTTTTT.

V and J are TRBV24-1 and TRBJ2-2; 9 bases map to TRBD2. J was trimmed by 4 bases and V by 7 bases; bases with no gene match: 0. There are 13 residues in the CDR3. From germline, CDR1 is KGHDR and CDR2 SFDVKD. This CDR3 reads CATRAGGTGELFF. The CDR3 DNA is TGTGCCACCAGAGCGGGAGGCACCGGGGAGCTGTTTTTT.

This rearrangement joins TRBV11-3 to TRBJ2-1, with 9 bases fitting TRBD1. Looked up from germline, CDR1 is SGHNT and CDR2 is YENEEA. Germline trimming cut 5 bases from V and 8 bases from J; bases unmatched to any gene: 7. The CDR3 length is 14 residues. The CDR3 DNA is TGTGCCAGCAGCCCCCCGAACAGGGGGCATGAGCAGTTCTTC. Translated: CASSPPNRGHEQFF.

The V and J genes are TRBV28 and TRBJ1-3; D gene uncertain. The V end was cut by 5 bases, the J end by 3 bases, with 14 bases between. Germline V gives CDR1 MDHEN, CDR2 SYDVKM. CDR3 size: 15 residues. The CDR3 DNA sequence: TGTGCCAGCAGTCGGCGGGGTGGTTATGGAAACACCATATATTTT. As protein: CASSRRGGYGNTIYF.

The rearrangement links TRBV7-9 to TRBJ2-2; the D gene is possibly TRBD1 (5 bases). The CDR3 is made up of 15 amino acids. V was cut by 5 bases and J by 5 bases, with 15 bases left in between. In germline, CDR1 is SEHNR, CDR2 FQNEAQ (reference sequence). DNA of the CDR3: TGTGCCAGCAGCCTGGTTCTAGGGGATACCGGGGAGCTGTTTTTT. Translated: CASSLVLGDTGELFF.

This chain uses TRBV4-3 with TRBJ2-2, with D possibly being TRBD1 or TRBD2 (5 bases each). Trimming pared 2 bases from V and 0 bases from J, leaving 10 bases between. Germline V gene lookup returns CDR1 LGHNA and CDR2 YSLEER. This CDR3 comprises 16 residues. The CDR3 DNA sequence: TGCGCCAGCAGCCAACGGGACCGGGCGAACACCGGGGAGCTGTTTTTT. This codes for CASSQRDRANTGELFF.

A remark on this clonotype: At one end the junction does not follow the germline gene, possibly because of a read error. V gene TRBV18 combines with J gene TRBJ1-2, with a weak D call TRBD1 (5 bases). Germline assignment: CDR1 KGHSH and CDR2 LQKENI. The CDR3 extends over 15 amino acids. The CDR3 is CATSGPKEKGYGYTF. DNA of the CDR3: TGTGCCACCTCAGGGCCTAAAGAGAAGGGCTATGGCTACACCTTC.

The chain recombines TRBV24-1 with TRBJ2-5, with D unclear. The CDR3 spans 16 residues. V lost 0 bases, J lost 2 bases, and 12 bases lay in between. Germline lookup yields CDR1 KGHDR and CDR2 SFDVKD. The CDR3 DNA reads TGTGCCACCAGTGATTTGGAGGCAGCAAGTCAAGAGACCCAGTACTTC. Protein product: CATSDLEAASQETQYF.

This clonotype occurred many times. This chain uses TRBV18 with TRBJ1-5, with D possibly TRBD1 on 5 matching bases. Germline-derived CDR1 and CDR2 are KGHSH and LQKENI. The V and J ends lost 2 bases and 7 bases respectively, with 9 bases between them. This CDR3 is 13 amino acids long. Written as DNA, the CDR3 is TGTGCCAGCTCACCAGCTCGGGGCCAGCCCCAGCATTTT. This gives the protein CASSPARGQPQHF.

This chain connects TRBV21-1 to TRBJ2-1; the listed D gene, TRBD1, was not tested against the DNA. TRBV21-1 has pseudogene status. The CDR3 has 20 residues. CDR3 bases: TGTGCCAGCAGCAAAAATTATAAGGTCAGGGGAAGAAGTTCCTACAATGAGCAGTTCTTC. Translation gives CASSKNYKVRGRSSYNEQFF.

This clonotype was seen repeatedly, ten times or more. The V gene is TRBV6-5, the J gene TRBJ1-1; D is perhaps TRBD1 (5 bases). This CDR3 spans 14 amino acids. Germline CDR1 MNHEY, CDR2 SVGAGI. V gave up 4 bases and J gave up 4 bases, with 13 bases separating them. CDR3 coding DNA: TGTGCCAGCAGTTCGGGGGGAATTGGCACTGAAGCTTTCTTT. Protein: CASSSGGIGTEAFF.

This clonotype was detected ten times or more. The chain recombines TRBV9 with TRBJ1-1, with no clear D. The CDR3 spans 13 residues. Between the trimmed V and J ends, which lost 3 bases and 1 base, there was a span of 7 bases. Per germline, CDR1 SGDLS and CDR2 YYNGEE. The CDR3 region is CASSGHPNTEAFF. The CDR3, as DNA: TGTGCCAGCAGCGGACATCCGAACACTGAAGCTTTCTTT.

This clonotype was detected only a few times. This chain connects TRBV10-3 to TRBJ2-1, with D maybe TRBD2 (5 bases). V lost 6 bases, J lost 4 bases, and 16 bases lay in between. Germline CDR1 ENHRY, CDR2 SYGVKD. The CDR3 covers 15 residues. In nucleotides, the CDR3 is TGTGCCATCAGAGACCACCCCGGACTTTACAATGAGCAGTTCTTC. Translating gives CAIRDHPGLYNEQFF.

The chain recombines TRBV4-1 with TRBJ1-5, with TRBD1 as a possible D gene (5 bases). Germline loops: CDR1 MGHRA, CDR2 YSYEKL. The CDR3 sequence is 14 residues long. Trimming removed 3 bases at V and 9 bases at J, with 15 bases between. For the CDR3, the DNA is TGCGCCAGCAGCCACCAGACAGACCGGTGGCCCCAGCATTTT. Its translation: CASSHQTDRWPQHF.

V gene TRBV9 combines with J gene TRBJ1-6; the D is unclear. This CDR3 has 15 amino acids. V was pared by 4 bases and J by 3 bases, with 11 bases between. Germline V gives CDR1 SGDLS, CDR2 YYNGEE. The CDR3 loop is CASSPSGNYNSPLHF. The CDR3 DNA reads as TGTGCCAGCAGCCCCTCCGGGAACTATAATTCACCCCTCCACTTT.